This TCR beta chain was profiled in a study of blood T cell repertoires in COVID-19. Profiling relied on immunoSEQ multiplex PCR, and the TCRdb table lists in-frame clones only, not all of them. The profile covers about 72,000 clones, with about nine tenths appearing a single time and under 15% taken by the ten largest. The table lists this clone with a count of one. J was trimmed by 4 bases and V by 4 bases; bases with no gene match: 6. Per the germline V gene, CDR1 is SGDLS and CDR2 is YYNGEE. The CDR3 covers 14 residues. The sequence was collected from a woman aged 60-70 years with acute or convalescent COVID-19. Input material: peripheral blood. This rearrangement joins TRBV9 to TRBJ1-2; 8 nucleotides line up with TRBD1. Here the CDR3 DNA reads TGTGCCAGCAGCCCTCGGACAGGGACCTATGGCTACACCTTC. Encoded protein: CASSPRTGTYGYTF.